This T cell receptor beta chain was sequenced during a study of T-cell reconstitution after alpha-beta-depleted transplantation in children. The TCRbeta library incorporated unique molecular identifiers. A single record per CDR3 protein comes from TCRdb applying MiXCR to the PCR reads. The data contain 500,000 or so distinct CDR3 sequences, 30% to 35% of them singletons. The sample holds a few counts of this clonotype. The sequence was collected from a human donor who donated a stem cell graft to a child with aplastic anemia. Sequenced here: PBMCs from the stem cell graft donor, sampled from the stem cell graft.

The CDR3 DNA follows: TGCAGTGCTAAGGGGGCGCTGACAGATACGCAGTATTTT. Its protein is CSAKGALTDTQYF. This sequence joins TRBV20-1 and TRBJ2-3, with TRBD1 matching over 7 bases. Per the germline V gene, CDR1 is DFQATT and CDR2 is SNEGSKA (reference sequence). The V gene end was trimmed by 4 bases and the J gene end by 3 bases; junction bases not matched to a gene: 4. The CDR3 has 13 amino acids.